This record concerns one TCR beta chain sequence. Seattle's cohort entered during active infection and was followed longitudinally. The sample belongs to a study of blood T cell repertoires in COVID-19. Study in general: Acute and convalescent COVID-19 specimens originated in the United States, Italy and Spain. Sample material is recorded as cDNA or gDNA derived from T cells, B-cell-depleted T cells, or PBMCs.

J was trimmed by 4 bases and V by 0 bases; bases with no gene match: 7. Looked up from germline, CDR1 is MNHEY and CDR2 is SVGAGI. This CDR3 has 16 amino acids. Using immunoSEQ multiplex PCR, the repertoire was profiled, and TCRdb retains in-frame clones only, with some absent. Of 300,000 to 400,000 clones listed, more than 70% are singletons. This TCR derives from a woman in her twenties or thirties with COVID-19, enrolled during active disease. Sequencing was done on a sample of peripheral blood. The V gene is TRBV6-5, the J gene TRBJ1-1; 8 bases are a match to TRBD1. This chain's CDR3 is CASSYSIAGGSTEAFF. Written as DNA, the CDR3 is TGTGCCAGCAGTTACTCGATAGCAGGGGGCAGCACTGAAGCTTTCTTT.